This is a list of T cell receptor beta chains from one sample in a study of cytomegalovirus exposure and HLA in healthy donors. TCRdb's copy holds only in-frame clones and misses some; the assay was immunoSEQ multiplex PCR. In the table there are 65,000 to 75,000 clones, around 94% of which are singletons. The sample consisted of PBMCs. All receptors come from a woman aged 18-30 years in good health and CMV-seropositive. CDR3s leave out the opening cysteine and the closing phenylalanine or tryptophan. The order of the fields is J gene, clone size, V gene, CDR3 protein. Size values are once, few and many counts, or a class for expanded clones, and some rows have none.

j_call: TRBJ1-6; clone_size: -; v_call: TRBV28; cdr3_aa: ASSARTGGYSPLH
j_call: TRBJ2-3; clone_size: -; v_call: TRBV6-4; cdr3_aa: ASSGYTGGKSTDTQY
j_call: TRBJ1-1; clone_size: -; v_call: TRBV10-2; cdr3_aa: ASSESGQQNTEAF
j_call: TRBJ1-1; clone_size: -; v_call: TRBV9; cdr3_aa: ASSVTGGNTEAF
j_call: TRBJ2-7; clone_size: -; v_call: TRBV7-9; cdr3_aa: ASSPRQGANTYEQY
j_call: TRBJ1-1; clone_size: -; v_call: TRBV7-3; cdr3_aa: ASSSPFGPPVFEAF
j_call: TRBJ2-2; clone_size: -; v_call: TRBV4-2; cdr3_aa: ASSPGQGTGELF
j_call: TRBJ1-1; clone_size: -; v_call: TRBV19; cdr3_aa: ASKGPGAEAF
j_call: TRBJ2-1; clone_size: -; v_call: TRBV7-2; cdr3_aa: ASSPRVGLEQF
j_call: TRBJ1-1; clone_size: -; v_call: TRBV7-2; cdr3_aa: ASSPTGSNTEAF
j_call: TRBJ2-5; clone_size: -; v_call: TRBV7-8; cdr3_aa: ASSLAVGDQETQY
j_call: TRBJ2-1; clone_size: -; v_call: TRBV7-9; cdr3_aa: ASSSGTGGSYNEQF
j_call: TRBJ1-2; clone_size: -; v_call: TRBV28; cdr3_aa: ASSLPGYGYT
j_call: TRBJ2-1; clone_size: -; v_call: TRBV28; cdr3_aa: ASKGQGNNNEQF
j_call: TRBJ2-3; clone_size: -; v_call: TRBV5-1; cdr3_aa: ASSLSGVLDTQY
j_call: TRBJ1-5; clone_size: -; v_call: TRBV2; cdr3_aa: ASSAGRGLQPQH
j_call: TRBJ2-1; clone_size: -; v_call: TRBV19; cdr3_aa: ASLGTSGDSYNEQF
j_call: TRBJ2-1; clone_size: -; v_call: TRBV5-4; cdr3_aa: ASSFGGGSDNEQF
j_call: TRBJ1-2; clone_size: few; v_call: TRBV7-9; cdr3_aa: ASSDSTGGGYT
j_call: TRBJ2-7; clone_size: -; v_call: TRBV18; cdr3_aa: ASSPRILTPGQGPYEQY
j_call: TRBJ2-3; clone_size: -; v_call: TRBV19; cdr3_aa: ASGVGDLTDTQY
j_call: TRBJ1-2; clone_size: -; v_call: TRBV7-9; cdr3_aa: ASSLGLQSYGYT
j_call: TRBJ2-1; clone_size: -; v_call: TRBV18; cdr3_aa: ASSLKRGGSYNEQF
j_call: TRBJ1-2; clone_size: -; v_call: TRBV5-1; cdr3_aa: ASSSDRAYGYT
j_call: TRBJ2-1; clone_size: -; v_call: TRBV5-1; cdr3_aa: ASSLGQGDNEQF
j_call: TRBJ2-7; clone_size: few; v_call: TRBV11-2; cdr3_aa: ASSLDRGTGE
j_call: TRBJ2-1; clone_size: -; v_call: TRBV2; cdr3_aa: ASAGTNYNEQF
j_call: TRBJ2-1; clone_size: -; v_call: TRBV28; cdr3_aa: ASSPTSTPEQF
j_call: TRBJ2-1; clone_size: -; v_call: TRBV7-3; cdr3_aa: ASSPQREAYNEQF
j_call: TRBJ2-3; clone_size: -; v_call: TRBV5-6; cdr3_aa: ASSPEIGTSFTDTQY
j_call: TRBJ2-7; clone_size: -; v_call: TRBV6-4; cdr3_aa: ASSDSIARASYEQY
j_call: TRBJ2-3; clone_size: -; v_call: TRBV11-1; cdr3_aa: ASSRKRGTTKTDTQY
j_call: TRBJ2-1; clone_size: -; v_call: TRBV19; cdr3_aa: ASSYRDRVAVNEQF
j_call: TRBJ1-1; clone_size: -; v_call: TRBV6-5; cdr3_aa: ASSRAGTHTEAF
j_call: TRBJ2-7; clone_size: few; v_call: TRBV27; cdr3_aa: ASSLYPPTRQGSSYEQY
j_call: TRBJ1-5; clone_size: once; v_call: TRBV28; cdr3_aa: ASSSVVPPKGEQPQH
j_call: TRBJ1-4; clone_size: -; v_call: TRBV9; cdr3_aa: ASSPRQGRANEKLF
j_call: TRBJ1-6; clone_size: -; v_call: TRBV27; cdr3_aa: ASSGVGDRGPPNSPLH
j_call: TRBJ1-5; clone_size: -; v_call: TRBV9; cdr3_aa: ASSACRGEECNQPQH
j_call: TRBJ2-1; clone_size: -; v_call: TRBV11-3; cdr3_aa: ASSPLGGWNEQF
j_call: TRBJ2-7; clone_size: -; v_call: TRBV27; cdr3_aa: ASSLSLGEISYEQY
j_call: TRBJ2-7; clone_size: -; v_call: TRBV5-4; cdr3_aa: ASSRDSYEQY
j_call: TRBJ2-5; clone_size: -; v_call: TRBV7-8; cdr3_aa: ASSSTWLAGGRQETQY
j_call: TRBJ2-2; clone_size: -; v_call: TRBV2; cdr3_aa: ASSGDRGYTGELF
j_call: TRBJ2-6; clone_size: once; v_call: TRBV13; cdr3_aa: ASSGLSGANVLT
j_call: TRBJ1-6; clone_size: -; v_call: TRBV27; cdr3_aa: ASRGGFSPLH
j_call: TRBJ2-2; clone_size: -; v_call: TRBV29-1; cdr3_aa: SAMGQNTGELF
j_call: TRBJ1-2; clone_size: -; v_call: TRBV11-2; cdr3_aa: ASSPLLGHGYT
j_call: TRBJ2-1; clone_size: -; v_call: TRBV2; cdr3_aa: ASSEDRVANEQF
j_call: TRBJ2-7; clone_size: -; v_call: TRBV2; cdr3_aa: ASKKDGTGIYEQY
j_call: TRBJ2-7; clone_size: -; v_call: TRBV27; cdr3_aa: ASSLLGGSYEQY
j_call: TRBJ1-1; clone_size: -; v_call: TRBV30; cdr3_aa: AWLGQGNTEAF
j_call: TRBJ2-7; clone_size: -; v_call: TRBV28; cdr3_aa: ASSRSDSLLTGEQY
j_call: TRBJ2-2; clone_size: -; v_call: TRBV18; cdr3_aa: ASSLRTSGAWGTGELF
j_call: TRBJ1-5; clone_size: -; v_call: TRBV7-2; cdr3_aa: ASSLTRVGNQPQH
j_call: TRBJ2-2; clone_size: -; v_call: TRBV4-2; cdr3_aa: ASSPPTGGASGELF
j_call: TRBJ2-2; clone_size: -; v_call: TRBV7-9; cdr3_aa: ASSPPGLAFNTGELF
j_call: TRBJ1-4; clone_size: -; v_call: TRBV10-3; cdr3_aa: AISDLAGSNEKLF
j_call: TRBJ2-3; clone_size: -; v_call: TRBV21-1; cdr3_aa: ASSTHPPGQGWFFTDTQC
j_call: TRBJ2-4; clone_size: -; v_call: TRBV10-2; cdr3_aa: ASSEPGLILAKNIQY